The rows below give T cell receptor beta chains drawn from one sample of a study of blood T cell repertoires in COVID-19. Clones were sequenced by immunoSEQ multiplex PCR, and TCRdb holds only the in-frame ones, with some missing. This sample carries a few hundred thousand clones, approximately 90% of them seen once, and the ten largest clones take more than 1.5%. The sequencing input was PBMCs or T cells enriched from blood (not recorded which). These receptors all stem from a man aged 40-55 years who had recovered from COVID-19. Each CDR3 is given without its conserved first and last residue.

v_call	cdr3_length	cdr3_aa
TRBV5-4	11	ASSRQGGNEQF
TRBV27	11	ASSVGQGRRQF
TRBV28	12	ASSPTGIAYEQY
TRBV19	15	ASSMALGADSTDTQY
TRBV27	11	ASRVGTNEKLF
TRBV5-4	13	ASSLVGLKNTEAF
TRBV12-3/TRBV12-4	11	ASSFRRDTEAF
TRBV4-3	11	ASSQGLQAEAF
TRBV16	13	ASSQPGTGNEKLF
TRBV3-1/TRBV3-2	14	ASSQNSHYSNQPQH
TRBV29-1	9	SVEATGVAF
TRBV5-4	12	ASSLPRGNSPLH
TRBV11-2	13	ASSHEEGWYNEQF
TRBV4-2	13	ASSQGPQGSGGYT
TRBV5-6	17	ASSLVIGRGRRHTDTQY
TRBV18	13	ASSQTSGGSNEQF
TRBV18	14	ASSPGQGPMNTEAF
TRBV6-6	10	ASSGGGNEQY
TRBV6-4	13	ASSDSGTGNEKLF
TRBV2	13	ASSFGGTGAYGYT
TRBV19	11	ASSTGEREKLF
TRBV11-2	12	ASSSAQGRYGYT